This T cell receptor beta chain was retrieved from a study of T-cell memory formation after mild COVID-19. Study-wide results and limits: Clones shrinking from day 15 to 85 showed even CD4/CD8 mixes; later expanders tilted CD4+. Detection of some responders pre-infection suggested pre-existing cross-reactive memory T cells participated.

Each CDR3 protein is one row after TCRdb ran MiXCR on the 5' RACE reads. Among approximately 450,000 distinct CDR3 sequences listed, 15% to 20% were seen once. Germline trimming cut 0 bases from V and 1 base from J; bases unmatched to any gene: 7. Germline CDR1 reads MNHNY; CDR2 reads SVGAGI (reference sequence). The CDR3 is 17 amino acids. The sample holds a few counts of this clonotype. The antigen remains unidentified. This TCR was recovered from an adult woman who had mild COVID-19 (a few samples of this study predate the infection). Cell type and time point are not known. Sequencing was done on a sample of PBMCs or a T cell subset sorted from them (not recorded which). The rearrangement joins TRBV6-6 to TRBJ2-7, with TRBD1 matching 9 bases. CDR3 nucleotide sequence: TGTGCCAGCAGTTACTCCAACGTCGGACAGGGGTCCTACGAGCAGTACTTC. Translation: CASSYSNVGQGSYEQYF.